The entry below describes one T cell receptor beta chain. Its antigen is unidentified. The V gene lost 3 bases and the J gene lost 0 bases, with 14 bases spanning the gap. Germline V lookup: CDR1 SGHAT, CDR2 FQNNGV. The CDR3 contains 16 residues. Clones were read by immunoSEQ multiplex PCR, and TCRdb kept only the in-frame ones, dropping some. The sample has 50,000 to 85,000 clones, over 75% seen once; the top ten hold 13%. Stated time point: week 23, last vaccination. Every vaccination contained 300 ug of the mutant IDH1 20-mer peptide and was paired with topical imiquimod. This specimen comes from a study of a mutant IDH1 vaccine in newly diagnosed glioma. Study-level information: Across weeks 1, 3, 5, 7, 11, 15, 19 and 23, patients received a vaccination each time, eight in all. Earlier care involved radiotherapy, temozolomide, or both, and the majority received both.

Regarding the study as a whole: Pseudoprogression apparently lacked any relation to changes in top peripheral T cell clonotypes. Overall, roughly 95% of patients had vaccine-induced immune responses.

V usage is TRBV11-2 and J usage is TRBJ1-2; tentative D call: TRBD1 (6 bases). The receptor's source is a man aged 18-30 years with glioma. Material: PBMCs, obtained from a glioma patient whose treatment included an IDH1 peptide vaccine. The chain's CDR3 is CASSFWTVNTNYGYTF. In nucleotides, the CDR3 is TGTGCCAGCAGCTTCTGGACAGTAAATACTAACTATGGCTACACCTTC.